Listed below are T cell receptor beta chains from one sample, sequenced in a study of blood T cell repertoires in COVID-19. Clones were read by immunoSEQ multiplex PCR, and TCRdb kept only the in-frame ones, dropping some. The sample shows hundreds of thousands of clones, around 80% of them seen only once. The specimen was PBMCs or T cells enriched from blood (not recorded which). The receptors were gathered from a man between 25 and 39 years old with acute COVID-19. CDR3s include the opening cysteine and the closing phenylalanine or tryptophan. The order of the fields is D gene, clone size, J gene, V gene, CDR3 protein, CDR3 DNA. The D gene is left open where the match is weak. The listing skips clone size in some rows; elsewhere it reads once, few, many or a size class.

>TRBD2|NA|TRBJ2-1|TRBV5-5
CASSFREGDEQFF
TGTGCCAGCAGCTTCCGGGAGGGAGATGAGCAGTTCTTC
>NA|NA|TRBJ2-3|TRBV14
CASSQPRDWSGDTDTQYF
TGTGCCAGCAGCCAACCCCGGGACTGGTCCGGAGACACAGATACGCAGTATTTT
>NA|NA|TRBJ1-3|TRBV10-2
CASSEFGGSGNTIYF
TGCGCCAGCAGTGAGTTCGGCGGCTCTGGAAACACCATATATTTT
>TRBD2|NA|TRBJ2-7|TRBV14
CASSLVEGLAAVQYF
TGTGCCAGCAGCCTCGTCGAAGGACTAGCGGCTGTGCAGTACTTC
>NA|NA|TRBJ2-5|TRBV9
CASSLKQYETQYF
TGTGCCAGCAGCCTCAAACAGTACGAGACCCAGTACTTC
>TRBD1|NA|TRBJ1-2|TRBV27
CASSYRGGYGYTF
TGTGCCAGCAGTTACAGGGGGGGATATGGCTACACCTTC
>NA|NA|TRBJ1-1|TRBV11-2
CASSLKQLLNTEAFF
TGTGCCAGCAGCCTTAAACAGCTTTTGAACACTGAAGCTTTCTTT
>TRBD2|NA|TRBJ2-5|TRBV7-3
CASSLIPSGEETQYF
TGTGCCAGCAGCTTAATTCCTAGCGGTGAAGAGACCCAGTACTTC
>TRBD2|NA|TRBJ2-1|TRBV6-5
CASRDSGGRGDEQFF
TGTGCCAGCAGGGATAGCGGGGGGCGGGGCGATGAGCAGTTCTTC
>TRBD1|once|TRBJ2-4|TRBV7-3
CASSRTRGQGNIQYF
TGTGCCAGCAGCCGAACGCGTGGACAGGGAAACATTCAGTACTTC
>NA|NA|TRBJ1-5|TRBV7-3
CASSLEGGPQHF
TGTGCCAGCAGCTTAGAGGGAGGGCCCCAGCATTTT
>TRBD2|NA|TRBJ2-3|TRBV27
CASSPSLAGADTQYF
TGTGCCAGCAGTCCCTCCCTAGCGGGGGCGGATACGCAGTATTTT
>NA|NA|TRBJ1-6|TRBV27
CASSLRGGKGSPLHF
TGTGCCAGCAGTTTACGCGGAGGGAAAGGCTCACCCCTCCACTTT
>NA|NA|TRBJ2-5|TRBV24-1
CATSDSRQAMKTQYF
TGTGCCACCAGTGATTCCCGACAGGCTATGAAGACCCAGTACTTC
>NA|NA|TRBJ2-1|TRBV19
CASSIGGVYNEQFF
TGTGCCAGTAGTATAGGAGGAGTCTACAATGAGCAGTTCTTC
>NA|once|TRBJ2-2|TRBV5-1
CASSRSTGFTGELFF
TGCGCCAGCAGCAGATCGACGGGATTCACCGGGGAGCTGTTTTTT
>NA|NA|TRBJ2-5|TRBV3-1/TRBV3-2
CASSQEATRGPQYF
TGTGCCAGCAGCCAAGAGGCCACTCGAGGGCCCCAGTACTTC
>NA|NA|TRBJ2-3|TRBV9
CASSVRATDTQYF
TGTGCCAGCAGCGTAAGAGCAACAGATACGCAGTATTTT
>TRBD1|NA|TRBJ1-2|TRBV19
CASKVTGGTSAYGYTF
TGTGCCAGTAAAGTCACAGGGGGTACATCTGCCTATGGCTACACCTTC
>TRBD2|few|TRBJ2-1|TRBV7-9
CASSPSGGLYNEQFF
TGTGCCAGCAGCCCTAGCGGGGGCCTTTACAATGAGCAGTTCTTC
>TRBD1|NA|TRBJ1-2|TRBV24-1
CATSESGTGYGYTF
TGTGCCACCAGTGAATCAGGGACAGGGTATGGCTACACCTTC
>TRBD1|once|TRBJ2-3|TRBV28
CASSSLGGTGTQYF
TGTGCCAGCAGTTCACTAGGGGGGACAGGGACGCAGTATTTT
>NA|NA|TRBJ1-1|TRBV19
CASFRGTEAFF
TGTGCCAGTTTTAGGGGGACTGAAGCTTTCTTT
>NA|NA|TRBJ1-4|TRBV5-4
CASSRGGEKLFF
TGTGCCAGCAGCCGTGGGGGGGAAAAACTGTTTTTT
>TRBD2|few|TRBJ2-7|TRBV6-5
CASNLSGGGYEQYF
TGTGCCAGCAACCTTAGCGGGGGAGGCTACGAGCAGTACTTC
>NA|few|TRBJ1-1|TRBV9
CASSVALNTEAFF
TGTGCCAGCAGCGTGGCCCTGAACACTGAAGCTTTCTTT
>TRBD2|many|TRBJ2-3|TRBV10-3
CAISPGTSGASTDTQYF
TGTGCCATCAGTCCCGGGACTAGCGGGGCTAGCACAGATACGCAGTATTTT
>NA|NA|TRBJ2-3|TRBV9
CASSVDLGGTDTQYF
TGTGCCAGCAGCGTAGATCTAGGGGGCACAGATACGCAGTATTTT
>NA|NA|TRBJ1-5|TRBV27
CASSFGGSQHF
TGTGCCAGCAGTTTCGGGGGGTCCCAGCATTTT
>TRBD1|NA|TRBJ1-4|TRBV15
CATSREAGGTEKLFF
TGTGCCACCAGCAGAGAGGCAGGGGGGACTGAAAAACTGTTTTTT
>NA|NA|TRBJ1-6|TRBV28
CASSLAGTTVDNSPLHF
TGTGCCAGCAGTTTAGCCGGGACAACGGTCGATAATTCACCCCTCCACTTT
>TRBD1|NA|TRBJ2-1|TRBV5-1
CASSNGQGSNEQFF
TGCGCCAGCAGTAATGGACAGGGTAGCAATGAGCAGTTCTTC
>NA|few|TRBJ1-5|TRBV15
CATSRDQDQPQHF
TGTGCCACCAGCAGAGATCAGGATCAGCCCCAGCATTTT
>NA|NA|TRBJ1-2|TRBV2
CASSGQTYGYTF
TGTGCCAGCAGTGGACAGACTTATGGCTACACCTTC
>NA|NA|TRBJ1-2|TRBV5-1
CASSYGQSRYGYTF
TGCGCCAGCAGCTACGGACAGAGCCGCTATGGCTACACCTTC
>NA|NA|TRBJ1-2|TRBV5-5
CASSLAVGYTF
TGTGCCAGCAGCTTGGCCGTCGGCTACACCTTC
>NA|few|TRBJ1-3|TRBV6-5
CASSSEISGNTIYF
TGTGCCAGCAGTTCGGAGATCTCTGGAAACACCATATATTTT
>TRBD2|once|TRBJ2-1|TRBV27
CASSLVASGGPYNEQFF
TGTGCCAGCAGTTTAGTTGCTAGCGGGGGGCCTTACAATGAGCAGTTCTTC
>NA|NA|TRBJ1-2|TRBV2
CASTEGRGYGYTF
TGTGCCAGCACCGAGGGTCGGGGATATGGCTACACCTTC
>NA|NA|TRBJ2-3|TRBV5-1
CASSLVGASTDTQYF
TGCGCCAGCAGCTTGGTGGGAGCTAGCACAGATACGCAGTATTTT
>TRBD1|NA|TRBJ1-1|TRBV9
CASSVEGRGRATEAFF
TGTGCCAGCAGCGTAGAAGGCAGGGGGCGGGCCACTGAAGCTTTCTTT
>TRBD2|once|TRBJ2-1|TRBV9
CASSPGGGGTSYNEQFF
TGTGCCAGCAGCCCCGGCGGCGGGGGGACCTCCTACAATGAGCAGTTCTTC
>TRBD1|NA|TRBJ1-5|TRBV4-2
CASSQVTGNQPQHF
TGTGCCAGCAGCCAAGTGACAGGGAATCAGCCCCAGCATTTT
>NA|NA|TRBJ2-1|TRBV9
CASSAPPHNEQFF
TGTGCCAGCAGCGCTCCCCCTCACAATGAGCAGTTCTTC
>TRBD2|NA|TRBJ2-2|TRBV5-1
CASSPKGLAGDTNTGELFF
TGCGCCAGCAGCCCGAAGGGACTAGCGGGGGATACGAACACCGGGGAGCTGTTTTTT
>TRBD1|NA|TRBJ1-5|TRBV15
CATSETQGARGNQPQHF
TGTGCCACCAGCGAAACCCAGGGGGCGCGGGGCAATCAGCCCCAGCATTTT
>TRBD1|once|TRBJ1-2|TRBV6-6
CASSPLTGKGGYTF
TGTGCCAGCAGCCCTCTGACAGGGAAAGGAGGCTACACCTTC
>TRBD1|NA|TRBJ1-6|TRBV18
CASSPFGTGDNSPLHF
TGTGCCAGCTCACCGTTTGGGACAGGGGATAATTCACCCCTCCACTTT
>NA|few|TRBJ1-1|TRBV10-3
CAIGGLFIQEAFF
TGTGCCATCGGAGGACTTTTTATACAAGAAGCTTTCTTT
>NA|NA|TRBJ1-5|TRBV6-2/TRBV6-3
CASSYGGQPQHF
TGTGCCAGCAGTTATGGAGGACAGCCCCAGCATTTT
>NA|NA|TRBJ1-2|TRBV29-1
CSVGTGISGTF
NA
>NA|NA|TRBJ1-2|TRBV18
CASSPAQAKYGYTF
TGTGCCAGCTCACCGGCGCAGGCGAAATATGGCTACACCTTC